This is a list of T cell receptor beta chains from one sample in a study of blood T cell repertoires in COVID-19. TCRdb's copy holds only in-frame clones and misses some; the assay was immunoSEQ multiplex PCR. This table holds about 200,000 clones, about nine tenths found once. Sequenced input: peripheral blood. The receptors stem from a woman in her 70s with acute or convalescent COVID-19. CDR3s leave out the opening cysteine and the closing phenylalanine or tryptophan. Fields, in order: V gene, CDR3 protein.

TRBV18,ASSPLHGDSRQPQH
TRBV2,ASRQDSHEQY
TRBV4-1,ASSQKTPGLAGETQF
TRBV6-5,ASRPTGETEAF
TRBV27,ASSWHSGSKNSPLH
TRBV5-8,ASSSQGRGNQPQH
TRBV9,ASSQGQATPNTEAF
TRBV2,ASTPQGATNTEAF
TRBV5-5,ASSLATSGRGYEQY
TRBV7-9,ASSPFRLAGYNEQF
TRBV27,ASRGQARYGTQY
TRBV6-5,ASAVMGALTDTQY
TRBV3-1/TRBV3-2,ASSQDPLYPQETQY
TRBV2,ASEGLSGGDQPQH
TRBV11-2,ASSLVGGGWETQY
TRBV19,ASSKGGQGSEQF
TRBV4-1,ASSQDSNSYGYT
TRBV27,ASSSLSGTGGSIQY
TRBV5-4,ASSTTSVTDTQY
TRBV3-1/TRBV3-2,ASSQRTSRADTQY
TRBV25-1,ASSGDHYGYT
TRBV6-5,ASGGRNSGNTIY
TRBV6-1,ASSEVGGRFQETQY
TRBV19,ASSMGRGNYGYT
TRBV2,ASSYSGLSSYNEQF
TRBV2,ASNGLAGEYEQY
TRBV7-8,ASSLAAGSATNEKLF
TRBV4-1,ASSDRLAGNNEQF
TRBV28,ASQRYGTGVDQPQH
TRBV9,ASSALPGTSGRGGEQF
TRBV12-3/TRBV12-4,ASKSGNTQY
TRBV25-1,ASSRRVAGERYEQY
TRBV6-2/TRBV6-3,ASSWTGLYGELF
TRBV7-9,ASSLAGTDMTQY
TRBV7-2,ASSSGQGAAPGGETQY
TRBV24-1,ATSAPNQPQH
TRBV7-2,ASSLTGGVGYGYT
TRBV2,ASSGDRDGYT
TRBV27,ASSLGLPGIGAQY
TRBV3-1/TRBV3-2,ASSPTPGSNQPQH
TRBV5-1,ASSLTGGAADTQY
TRBV19,ASSIGTGQTFSGNTIY
TRBV12-5,ASGRGRGGYT
TRBV27,ASSLSWGTYHEQY
TRBV29-1,SARGDKSYEQY
TRBV6-1,ASSVPSSGPRNEQF
TRBV5-1,ASSTLTKNTGELF
TRBV10-2,ASSPPAGPGAKDTEAF
TRBV5-8,ASSFVLTGRKETQY
TRBV20-1,SVMTGYEQY
TRBV2,ASSELAGPQPQH
TRBV6-2/TRBV6-3,ASSFPLESRSIGLRTEAF
TRBV24-1,ATSAERGGSNTGELF
TRBV5-1,ASSLGTGGAAQETQY
TRBV7-8,ASSLDQGSSYNSPLH
TRBV9,ASSVGLAGALQWRETQY
TRBV6-5,ASSRQNTEAF
TRBV7-2,ASSIQQDQPQH
TRBV11-3,ASSPGLAGGLGEQF
TRBV3-1/TRBV3-2,ASSQGGGYTYNEQF